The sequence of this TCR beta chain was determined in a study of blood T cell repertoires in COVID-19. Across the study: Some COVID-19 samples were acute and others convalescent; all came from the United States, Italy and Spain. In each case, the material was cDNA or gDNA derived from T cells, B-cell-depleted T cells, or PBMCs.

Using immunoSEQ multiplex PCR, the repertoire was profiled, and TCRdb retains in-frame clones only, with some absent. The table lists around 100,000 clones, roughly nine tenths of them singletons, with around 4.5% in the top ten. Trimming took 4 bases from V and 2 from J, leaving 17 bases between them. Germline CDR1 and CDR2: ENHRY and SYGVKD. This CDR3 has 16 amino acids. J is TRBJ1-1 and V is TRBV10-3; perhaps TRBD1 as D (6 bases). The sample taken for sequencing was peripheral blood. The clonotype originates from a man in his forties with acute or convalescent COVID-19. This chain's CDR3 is CAISVRGALQNTEAFF. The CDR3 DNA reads TGTGCCATCAGTGTACGGGGGGCCCTTCAAAACACTGAAGCTTTCTTT.